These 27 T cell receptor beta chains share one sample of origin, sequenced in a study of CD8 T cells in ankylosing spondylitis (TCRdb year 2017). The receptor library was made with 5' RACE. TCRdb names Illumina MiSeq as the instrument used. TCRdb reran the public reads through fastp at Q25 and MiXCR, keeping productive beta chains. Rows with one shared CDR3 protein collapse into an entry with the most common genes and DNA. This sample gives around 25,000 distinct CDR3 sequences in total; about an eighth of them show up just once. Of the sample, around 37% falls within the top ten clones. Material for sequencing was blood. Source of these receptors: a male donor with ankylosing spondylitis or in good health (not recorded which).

DNA for the CDR3: TGTGCCAGCATCCGTGCCCGGGACACCTTTTTCGAGCAGTACTTC. As protein: CASIRARDTFFEQYF. The rearrangement uses TRBV6-2 or TRBV6-3 and TRBJ2-7; tentatively, D is TRBD1 (6 bases). The ends were cut back, 7 bases at V and 6 bases at J, with 22 bases in the middle. The CDR3 length is 15 residues. Germline CDR1 is MNHEY and CDR2 is SVGEGT.

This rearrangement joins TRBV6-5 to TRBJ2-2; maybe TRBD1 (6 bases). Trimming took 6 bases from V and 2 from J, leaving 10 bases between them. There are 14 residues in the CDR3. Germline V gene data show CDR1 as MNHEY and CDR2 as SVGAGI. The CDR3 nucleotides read TGTGCCAGCAGATTCAGGGGTAACACCGGGGAGCTGTTTTTT. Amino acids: CASRFRGNTGELFF.

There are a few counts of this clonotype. The CDR3 nucleotides are TGTGCCAGCAGTCGGCCCCGAATGGCGGGCAATGAGCAGTTCTTC. Protein: CASSRPRMAGNEQFF. The rearrangement joins TRBV28 to TRBJ2-1, with a possible D match to TRBD2 (5 bases). Germline-derived CDR1 and CDR2 are MDHEN and SYDVKM. There are 15 residues in the CDR3. V lost 5 bases and J lost 6, with 17 bases in between.

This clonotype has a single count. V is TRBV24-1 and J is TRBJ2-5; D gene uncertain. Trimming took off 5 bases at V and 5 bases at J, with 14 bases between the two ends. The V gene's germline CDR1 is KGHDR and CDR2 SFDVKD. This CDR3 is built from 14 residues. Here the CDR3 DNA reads TGTGCCACCAGTGCCTCGGGCCTGTGGGAGACCCAGTACTTC. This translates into CATSASGLWETQYF.

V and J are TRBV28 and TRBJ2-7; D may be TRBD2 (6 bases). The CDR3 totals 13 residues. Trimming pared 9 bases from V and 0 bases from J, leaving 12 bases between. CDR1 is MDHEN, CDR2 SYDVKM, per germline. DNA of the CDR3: TGTGCCAGTAATCGGGGGAACTCCTACGAGCAGTACGTC. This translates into CASNRGNSYEQYV.

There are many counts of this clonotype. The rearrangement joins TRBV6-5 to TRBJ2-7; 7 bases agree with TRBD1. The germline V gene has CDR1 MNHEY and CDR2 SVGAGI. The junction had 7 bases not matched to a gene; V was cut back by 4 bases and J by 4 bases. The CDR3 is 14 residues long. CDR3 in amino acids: CASSSGTVIYEQYF. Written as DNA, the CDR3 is TGTGCCAGCAGTTCGGGGACAGTGATTTACGAGCAGTACTTC.

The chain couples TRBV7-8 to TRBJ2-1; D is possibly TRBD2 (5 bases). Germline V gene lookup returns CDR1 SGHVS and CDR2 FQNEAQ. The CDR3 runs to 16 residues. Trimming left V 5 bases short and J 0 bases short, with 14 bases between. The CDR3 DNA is TGTGCCAGCAGCCTTCGACGGGAAAGCTCCTACAATGAGCAGTTCTTC. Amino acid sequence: CASSLRRESSYNEQFF. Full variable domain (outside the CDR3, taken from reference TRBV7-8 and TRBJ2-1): GAGVSQSPRYKVAKRGQDVALRCDPISGHVSLFWYQQALGQGPEFLTYFQNEAQLDKSGLPSDRFFAERPEGSVSTLKIQRTQQEDSAVYLCASSLRRESSYNEQFFGPGTRLTVL.

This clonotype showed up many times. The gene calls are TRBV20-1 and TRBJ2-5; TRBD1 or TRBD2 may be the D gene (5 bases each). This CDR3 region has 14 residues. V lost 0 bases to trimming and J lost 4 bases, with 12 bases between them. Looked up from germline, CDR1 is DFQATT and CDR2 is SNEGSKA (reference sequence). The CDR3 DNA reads TGCAGTGCTAGAGATGGGGGTGGTGGAGAGACCCAGTACTTC. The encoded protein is CSARDGGGGETQYF.

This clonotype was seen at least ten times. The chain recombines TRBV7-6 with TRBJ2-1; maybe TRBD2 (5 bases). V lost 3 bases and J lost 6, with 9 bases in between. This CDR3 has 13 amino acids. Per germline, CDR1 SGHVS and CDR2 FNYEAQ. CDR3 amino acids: CASSLRRFNEQFF. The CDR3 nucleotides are TGTGCCAGCAGCTTGAGGAGGTTCAATGAGCAGTTCTTC. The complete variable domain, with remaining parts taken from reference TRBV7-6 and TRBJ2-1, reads GAGVSQSPRYKVTKRGQDVALRCDPISGHVSLYWYRQALGQGPEFLTYFNYEAQQDKSGLPNDRFSAERPEGSISTLTIQRTEQRDSAMYRCASSLRRFNEQFFGPGTRLTVL.

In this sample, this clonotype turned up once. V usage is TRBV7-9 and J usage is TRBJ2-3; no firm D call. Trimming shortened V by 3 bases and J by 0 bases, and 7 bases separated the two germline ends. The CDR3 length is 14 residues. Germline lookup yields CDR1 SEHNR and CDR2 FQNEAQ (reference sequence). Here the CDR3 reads CASSLSQSTDTQYF. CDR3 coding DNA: TGTGCCAGCAGCTTGAGTCAAAGCACAGATACGCAGTATTTT.

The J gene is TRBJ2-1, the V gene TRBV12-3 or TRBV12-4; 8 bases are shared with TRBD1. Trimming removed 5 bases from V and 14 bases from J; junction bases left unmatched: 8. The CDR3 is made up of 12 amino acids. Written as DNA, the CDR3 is TGTGCCAGCAGTCACCACAGGGGGACGGAGTTCTTC. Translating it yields CASSHHRGTEFF.

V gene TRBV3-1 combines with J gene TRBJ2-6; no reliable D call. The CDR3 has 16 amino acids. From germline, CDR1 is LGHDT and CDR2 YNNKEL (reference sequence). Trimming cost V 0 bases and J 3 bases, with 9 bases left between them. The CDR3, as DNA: TGTGCCAGCAGCCAAGATCTGGGCGATGGGGCCAACGTCCTGACTTTC. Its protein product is CASSQDLGDGANVLTF. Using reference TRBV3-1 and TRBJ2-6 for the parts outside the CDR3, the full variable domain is DTAVSQTPKYLVTQMGNDKSIKCEQNLGHDTMYWYKQDSKKFLKIMFSYNNKELIINETVPNRFSPKSPDKAHLNLHINSLELGDSAVYFCASSQDLGDGANVLTFGAGSRLTVL.

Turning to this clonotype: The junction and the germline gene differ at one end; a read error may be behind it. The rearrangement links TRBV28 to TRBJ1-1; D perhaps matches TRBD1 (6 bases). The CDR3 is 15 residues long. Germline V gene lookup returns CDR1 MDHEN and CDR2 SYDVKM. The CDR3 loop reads CASRPHRTANTEAFF. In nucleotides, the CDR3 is TGCGCCAGCAGGCCCCACCGGACAGCGAACACTGAAGCTTTCTTT. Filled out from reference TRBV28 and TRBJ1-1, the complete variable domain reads DVKVTQSSRYLVKRTGEKVFLECVQDMDHENMFWYRQDPGLGLRLIYFSYDVKMKEKGDIPEGYSVSREKKERFSLILESASTNQTSMYLCASRPHRTANTEAFFGQGTRLTVV.

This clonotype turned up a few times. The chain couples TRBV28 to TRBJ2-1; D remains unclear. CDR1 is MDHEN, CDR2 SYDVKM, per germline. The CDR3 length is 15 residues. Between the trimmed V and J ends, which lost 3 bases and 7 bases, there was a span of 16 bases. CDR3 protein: CASSLSWEKVNEQFF. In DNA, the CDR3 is TGTGCCAGCAGTTTGAGTTGGGAAAAAGTTAATGAGCAGTTCTTC.

CDR3 region: CASTRGASGIEQFF. The CDR3 DNA reads as TGTGCCAGCACCAGAGGGGCTAGCGGCATAGAGCAGTTCTTC. The genes are TRBV6-2 or TRBV6-3 and TRBJ2-1; TRBD2 matches at 7 bases. Germline V lookup: CDR1 MNHEY, CDR2 SVGEGT. The CDR3 covers 14 residues. The V and J ends lost 7 bases and 10 bases, in that order; junction bases with no gene match: 13.

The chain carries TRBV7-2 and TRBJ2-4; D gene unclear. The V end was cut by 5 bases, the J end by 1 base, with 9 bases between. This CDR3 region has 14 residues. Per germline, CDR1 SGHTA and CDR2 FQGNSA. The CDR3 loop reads CASSLSRAKNIQYF. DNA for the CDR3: TGTGCCAGCAGCCTTAGTCGGGCCAAAAACATTCAGTACTTC.

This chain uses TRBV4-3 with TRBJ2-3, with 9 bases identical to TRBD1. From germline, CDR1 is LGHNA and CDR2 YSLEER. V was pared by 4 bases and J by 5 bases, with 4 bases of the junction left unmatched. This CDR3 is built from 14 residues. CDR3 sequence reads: CASSLGQGKDTQYF. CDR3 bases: TGCGCCAGCAGCCTGGGACAGGGAAAAGATACGCAGTATTTT.

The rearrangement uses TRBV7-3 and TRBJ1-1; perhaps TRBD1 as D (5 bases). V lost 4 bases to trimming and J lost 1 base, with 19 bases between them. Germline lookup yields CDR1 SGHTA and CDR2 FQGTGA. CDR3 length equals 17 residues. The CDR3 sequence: CASSSTGPGPKNTEAFF. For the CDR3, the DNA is TGTGCCAGCAGCTCCACGGGGCCAGGGCCGAAGAACACTGAAGCTTTCTTT. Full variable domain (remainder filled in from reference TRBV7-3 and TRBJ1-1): GAGVSQTPSNKVTEKGKYVELRCDPISGHTALYWYRQSLGQGPEFLIYFQGTGAADDSGLPNDRFFAVRPEGSVSTLKIQRTERGDSAVYLCASSSTGPGPKNTEAFFGQGTRLTVV.

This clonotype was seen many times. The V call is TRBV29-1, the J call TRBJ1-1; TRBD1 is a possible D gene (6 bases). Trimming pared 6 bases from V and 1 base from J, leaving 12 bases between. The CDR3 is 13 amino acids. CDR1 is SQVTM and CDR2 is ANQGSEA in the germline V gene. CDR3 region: CSVEQGGNTEAFF. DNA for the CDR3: TGCAGCGTAGAACAGGGAGGGAACACTGAAGCTTTCTTT.

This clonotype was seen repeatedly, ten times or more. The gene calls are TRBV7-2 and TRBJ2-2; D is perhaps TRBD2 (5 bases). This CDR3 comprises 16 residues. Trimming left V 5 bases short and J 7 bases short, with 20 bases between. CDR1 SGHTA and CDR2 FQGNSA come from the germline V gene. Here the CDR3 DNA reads TGTGCCAGCAGCCAAGGCGGGTGGTGGGCGAGCGGGGAGCTGTTTTTT. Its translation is CASSQGGWWASGELFF.

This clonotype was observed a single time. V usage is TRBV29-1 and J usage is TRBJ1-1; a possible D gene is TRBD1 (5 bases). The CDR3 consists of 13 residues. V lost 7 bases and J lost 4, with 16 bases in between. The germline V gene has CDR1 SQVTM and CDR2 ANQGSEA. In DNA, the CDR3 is TGCAGCGGCATGCCGGGACGGTCCACTGAAGCTTTCTTT. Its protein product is CSGMPGRSTEAFF.

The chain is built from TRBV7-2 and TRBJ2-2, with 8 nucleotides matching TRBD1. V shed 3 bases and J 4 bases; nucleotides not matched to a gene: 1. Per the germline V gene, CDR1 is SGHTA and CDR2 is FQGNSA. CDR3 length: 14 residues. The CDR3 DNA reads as TGTGCCAGCAGCTTTACAGGGGGCACCGGGGAGCTGTTTTTT. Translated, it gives CASSFTGGTGELFF.

The CDR3 DNA sequence: TGTGCCAGCAGTTTCTGGGACAGCAACAATCAGCCCCAGCATTTT. Translated, it gives CASSFWDSNNQPQHF. The chain couples TRBV28 to TRBJ1-5, with TRBD1 matching over 7 bases. J was trimmed by 3 bases and V by 3 bases; bases with no gene match: 5. The CDR3 is 15 amino acids. The germline gives CDR1 MDHEN, CDR2 SYDVKM. Full variable domain (rest looked up from reference TRBV28 and TRBJ1-5): DVKVTQSSRYLVKRTGEKVFLECVQDMDHENMFWYRQDPGLGLRLIYFSYDVKMKEKGDIPEGYSVSREKKERFSLILESASTNQTSMYLCASSFWDSNNQPQHFGDGTRLSIL.

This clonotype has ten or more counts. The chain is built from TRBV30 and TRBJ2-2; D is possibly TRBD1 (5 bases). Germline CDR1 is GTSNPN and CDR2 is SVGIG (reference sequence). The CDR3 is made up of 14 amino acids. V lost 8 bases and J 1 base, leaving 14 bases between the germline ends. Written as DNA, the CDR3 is TGTGCCGCAAGTGCAGGGCGGAACACCGGGGAGCTGTTTTTT. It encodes CAASAGRNTGELFF.

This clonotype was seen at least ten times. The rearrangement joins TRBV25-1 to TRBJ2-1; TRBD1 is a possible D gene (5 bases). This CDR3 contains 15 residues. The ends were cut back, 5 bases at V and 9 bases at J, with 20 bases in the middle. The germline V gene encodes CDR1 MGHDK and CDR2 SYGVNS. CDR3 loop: CASSPLDTSMGEQFF. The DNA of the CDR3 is TGTGCCAGCAGTCCCTTGGACACCAGCATGGGTGAGCAGTTCTTC.

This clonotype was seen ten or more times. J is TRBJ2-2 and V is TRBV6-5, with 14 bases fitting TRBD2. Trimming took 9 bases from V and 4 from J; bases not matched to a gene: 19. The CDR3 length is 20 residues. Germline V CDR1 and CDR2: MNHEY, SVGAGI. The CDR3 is CASSYANPGLAGVLTGELFF. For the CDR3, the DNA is TGTGCCAGTTCCTATGCGAACCCGGGACTAGCGGGAGTCCTCACCGGGGAGCTGTTTTTT.

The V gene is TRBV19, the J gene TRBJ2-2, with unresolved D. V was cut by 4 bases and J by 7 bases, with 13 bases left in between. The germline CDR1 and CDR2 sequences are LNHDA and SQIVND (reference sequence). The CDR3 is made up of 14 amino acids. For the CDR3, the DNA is TGTGCCAGTAGTAGGCTGGCAGCCGGCGGGGAGCTGTTTTTT. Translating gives CASSRLAAGGELFF.